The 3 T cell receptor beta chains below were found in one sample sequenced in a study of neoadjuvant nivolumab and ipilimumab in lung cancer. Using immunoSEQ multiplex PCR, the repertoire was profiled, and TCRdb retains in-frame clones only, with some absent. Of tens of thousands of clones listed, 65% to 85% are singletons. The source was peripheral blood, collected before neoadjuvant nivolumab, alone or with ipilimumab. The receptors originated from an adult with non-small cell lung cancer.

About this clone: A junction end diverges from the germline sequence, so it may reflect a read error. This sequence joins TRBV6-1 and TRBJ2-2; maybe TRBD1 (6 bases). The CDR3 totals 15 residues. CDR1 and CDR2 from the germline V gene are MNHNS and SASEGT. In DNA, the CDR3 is TGTGCCGGCAGGAGTCAGGACAGGAACACCGGGGAGCTGTTTTTT. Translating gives CAGRSQDRNTGELFF.

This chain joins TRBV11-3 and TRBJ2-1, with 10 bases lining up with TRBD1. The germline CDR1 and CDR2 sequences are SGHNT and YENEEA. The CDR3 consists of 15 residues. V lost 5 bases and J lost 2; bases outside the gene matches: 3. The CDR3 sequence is CASSPTGGAYNEQFF. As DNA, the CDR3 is TGTGCCAGCAGCCCGACAGGGGGCGCCTACAATGAGCAGTTCTTC. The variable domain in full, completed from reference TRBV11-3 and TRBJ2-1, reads EAGVVQSPRYKIIEKKQPVAFWCNPISGHNTLYWYLQNLGQGPELLIRYENEEAVDDSQLPKDRFSAERLKGVDSTLKIQPAELGDSAVYLCASSPTGGAYNEQFFGPGTRLTVL.

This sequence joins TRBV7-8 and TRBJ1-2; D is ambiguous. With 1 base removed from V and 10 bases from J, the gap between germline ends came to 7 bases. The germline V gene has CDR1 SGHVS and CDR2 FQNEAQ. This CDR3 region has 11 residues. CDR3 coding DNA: TGTGCCAGCAGCTTAGGGGAAGTCTACACCTTC. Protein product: CASSLGEVYTF.